This T cell receptor beta chain came from a study of cytomegalovirus exposure and HLA in healthy donors (TCRdb year 2017). At the level of the whole study: According to an earlier analysis of 550 to 750 of the donors, 200 million or so T cells yielded roughly 110 million unique TCR beta sequences and around 300 Gb of sequence data. An early release covering roughly 600 HLA-typed donors comprised about 300 gigabases of sequencing data and roughly 85 million unique TCR sequences. The genetic ancestry cluster associated with self-reported Caucasian donors included 80% to 90% of the roughly 400 genotyped donors. The study aimed to test whether cataloging public T cell receptors could reveal signatures of past pathogen exposure. The T cell repertoires of around 670 subjects were profiled by immunosequencing and related to cytomegalovirus serostatus. Besides the first cohort of 666 subjects, a separate validation cohort made up of 120 different subjects was used. To predict cytomegalovirus infection status, the study brought together high-throughput TCR immunosequencing, statistical association of individual TCRs with disease status, and machine learning. In a later analysis, previously published TCR beta repertoires from some 640 donors were re-analyzed and high-resolution HLA genotyping was added so that TCR occurrence patterns could be studied. Rather than using new phenotypic data, the later analysis identified candidate immune exposures from TCR beta sequences and from how often those sequences occurred across donors. An earlier analysis of approximately 580 of the donors used high-throughput TCR beta sequencing to judge whether each TCR beta V gene segment behaved as functional or pseudogenic. Donor age, sex, ethnicity and CMV serostatus were compiled together with the repertoire data. In a later genetic analysis, genome-wide SNP genotypes for 398 of the 666 donors were used, and that subset was treated as a discovery cohort. All discovery cohort repertoires had been generated on a single sequencing platform. Class I and class II HLA loci were covered by the typing at four-digit resolution. The number of donors typed differed by locus, with about 620-630 for A, B, C, DRB1 and DQB1, roughly 520 for DQA1, about 610 for DPA1, and some 440 for DPB1. A few DR-DQ haplotypes were handled as single units for association and clustering because linkage in the cohort was strong. Among about 410 genotyped donors of the cohort, an average of about 240,000 unique TCR beta nucleotide sequences was sequenced per donor, of which 15% to 20% were non-productive. Broad study findings and their caveats: The classifier was reported to diagnose cytomegalovirus status with high specificity and sensitivity in both the original and validation cohorts. The authors suggested that the approach could potentially be extended to other disease states and immunological phenotypes. For the cohort, immune exposure information was limited to CMV serostatus. Presence/absence analyses assumed roughly uniform sequencing depth across donors, an assumption that may not hold. The earlier analysis of about 600 of the donors excluded some 16 rarely observed V segments, including chromosome 9 orphons, because counts were too low. In vitro tests confirmed that three of the cytomegalovirus-associated TCR beta chains recognize cytomegalovirus antigens. A cluster of highly shared sequence variants was judged likely to be a technical artifact of the sequencing pipeline. A total of 150 or so TCR beta chains were listed by the study as associated with cytomegalovirus. The 87-base-pair reads could not distinguish some IMGT-functional V segments, including TRBV6-2 and TRBV6-3, so those segments were excluded. At a false discovery rate of 0.05, a later analysis linked about 16,000 TCR beta sequences to specific HLA alleles. In this cohort, only TCR beta chains were sequenced, and detectable features were limited by the absence of alpha or paired-chain data. In an earlier analysis of some 500 of the donors, most TCR beta V segments appeared in productive rearrangements about 90% or about 30% of the time, broadly matching IMGT annotations. When HLA alleles, especially DR and DQ, strongly co-occurred, attributing TCR associations to individual alleles was difficult. According to a later analysis, most CMV-associated TCR beta chains appeared to be HLA-restricted, and the HLA associations seemed to be driven largely by CMV exposure. An association between a missense DCLRE1C variant and V-gene and J-gene trimming of TCR beta chains was found in a later genetic analysis and replicated in an independent cohort. A further reported finding was that TCR beta sequences accurately predicted the HLA-A and HLA-B alleles for most subjects in the first cohort. A later analysis found that HLA-associated TCR beta chains were more clonally expanded and had lower generation probabilities than equally common non-associated chains. Because HLA typing was missing for some donors at each locus, association tests included only the typed subset. According to a later genetic analysis, donors in an Asian-associated ancestry cluster had fewer N-insertions in productive TCRs than the approximately 700-donor mean. Linkage disequilibrium might explain the correlated functional status among segregating V segments, but an unknown experimental factor could not be ruled out. Several of the top co-occurrence clusters appeared to be linked to parvovirus B19, influenza, CMV and Epstein-Barr virus, according to a later analysis. A later analysis found that TCR association rates varied across HLA loci, with DRB1 alleles showing the most associated TCRs and HLA-C alleles the fewest. Across donors, most TCR sequences were observed very rarely, whereas some public TCRs were present in many individuals.

The CDR3 has 15 amino acids, counting the end cysteine and phenylalanine. The DNA shown is the 45-base CDR3, in frame from base 1. From V the trimming removes 4 bases and from J it removes 2 bases, while the gene matches leave 7 bases of the junction unaccounted for. As encoded in the germline V gene (reference sequence), CDR1 is SGHNT while CDR2 is YYREEE. The library was made by the immunoSEQ multiplex PCR assay. The multiplex PCR relied on a mix of 60 forward primers for TCR Vbeta segments and 13 reverse primers for TCR Jbeta segments. The CDR3 region of rearranged TCR beta genes was amplified from genomic DNA with a multiplex PCR assay. The Illumina HiSeq System was used to sequence the amplified TCR beta libraries as 87-base-pair reads. From the authors' description of their analysis: A later analysis counted around 72 million unique TCR beta chains across the 650 to 700 repertoires, and around 12 million of these chains were shared by at least two donors. Raw reads were error-corrected and collapsed into unique sequences with a nearest-neighbor algorithm that merged closely related sequences to remove PCR and sequencing errors. To assign V, D and J gene segments, CDR3 sequences were aligned to IMGT reference sequences. For a sequence to be retained, at least a six-nucleotide match to both a V gene segment and a J gene segment was required. A rearrangement counted as productive if the CDR3 had no stop codons and remained in frame with V and J, and every other rearrangement counted as non-productive. Following IMGT convention, CDR3 was defined as the stretch from the second conserved V-encoded cysteine up to the conserved J-encoded phenylalanine. Sequences without an unambiguous match to a single V gene segment were excluded from the earlier analysis of approximately 560 of the donors. An earlier analysis of approximately 590 of the donors classified V segments as functional when productive rearrangements were above 56.7% and as segregating when the standard deviation between donors was above 5%. A statistical classification framework was built to diagnose cytomegalovirus status from the catalog of TCR beta chain sequences. In a later analysis, TCR nucleotide sequences were compared against IMGT/GENE-DB human TR gene sequences so that V and J genes could be assigned. In a later analysis, CDR3 sequences and most-parsimonious VDJ recombination scenarios were assigned using the TCRdist pipeline. In a later analysis, each TCR beta chain was defined by its CDR3 amino acid sequence together with its V-gene family, and reads without a unique V-gene family were excluded. To address suspected cross-contamination and a sequencing artifact, a later analysis removed a few hundred highly shared, low-generation-probability nucleotide sequences. A later analysis calculated a clonal expansion index for each public chain from normalized within-repertoire ranks of inferred template counts. A later analysis computed generation probabilities with a VDJ recombination model fitted to out-of-frame rearrangements, and checked the results against IGoR. In a later analysis, hypergeometric tests were used to score TCR-TCR, TCR-HLA and TCR-CMV co-occurrence, with a repertoire-size bias correction applied to TCR pairs. To estimate false discovery rates, a later analysis permuted the HLA or CMV assignments 20 times. In a later analysis, co-occurring TCRs were grouped using DBSCAN, with TCRdist sequence similarity added in when clustering inside HLA-allele-positive subsets. Co-occurrence clustering excluded repertoires with fewer than 30,000 or more than 120,000 public chains, plus five with anomalous nucleotide sharing. What TCRdb holds here is the immuneACCESS table cut down to in-frame rearrangements. Part of the clones is not present; checked against another copy, under half of the missing clones reflect an unresolved V gene, and the others are unexplained. From that table come the V and J calls and clone size; the DNA was used to work out D and trimming. This sample has around 130,000 clones in its table, and more than 80% of those were observed once. Under 7% of the sample comes from the top ten.

The cohort was made up of around 720 healthy bone marrow donors. Cohort members were all nominally healthy when sampled, although unrecorded immune exposures were likely present. The donor tested CMV seropositive, placing the donor among the 289 seropositive members of the cohort. A peripheral blood sample was collected from each donor, and TCR beta sequencing was performed on peripheral blood mononuclear cells. Genomic DNA was extracted from the blood cell samples with the Qiagen DNeasy Blood Extraction Kit. To note about this clone: The antigen it binds to is not known. No base qualities exist here, and no much larger clone lies one base off it.

The sequenced sample was PBMCs. The receptor was isolated from a young woman in good health and CMV-seropositive. Recombination linked TRBV5-4 to TRBJ2-3, and 7 junction bases match TRBD1. The DNA reads as follows: TGTGCCAGCAGCCACCCGGGACAGATCACAGATACGCAGTATTTT. The resulting protein is CASSHPGQITDTQYF.